This TCR beta chain was retrieved from a study of cytomegalovirus exposure and HLA in healthy donors. Overall study findings and caveats: Three chains linked to CMV were shown in vitro to be specific for CMV antigens. The classifier was said to identify cytomegalovirus status with high specificity and sensitivity. Later analysis revealed greater clonal expansion in HLA-associated TCR beta chains than in equally common others. The study designated around 150 TCR beta chains cytomegalovirus-associated.

PCR involved 60 Vbeta and 13 Jbeta primers. Method: immunoSEQ multiplex PCR; TCRdb's copy keeps in-frame clones and lacks some. The repertoire includes roughly 150,000 clones, roughly 84% of them detected once, and over 2% sits in the top ten. With respect to this clone: No antigen is known for it.

The origin of this receptor is a man younger than 45 in good health and CMV-seropositive. The sample was PBMCs.

The CDR3 here is CASSFTAGEETQYF. In DNA, the CDR3 is TGCGCCAGCAGCTTCACAGCGGGAGAAGAGACCCAGTACTTC. The chain links TRBV5-1 to TRBJ2-5; 8 nucleotides agree with TRBD2. J was trimmed by 3 bases and V by 2 bases; bases with no gene match: 3. The V gene's germline CDR1 is SGHRS and CDR2 YFSETQ. The CDR3 totals 14 residues.